Each of the 16 T cell receptor beta chains below was sequenced from the same sample in a study of shared clonotypes between healthy human individuals. Sequencing was performed with immunoSEQ multiplex PCR; in TCRdb, only in-frame clones are kept and a portion is missing. Among 400,000 to 600,000 clones listed, around 79% were seen once. The material sequenced was PBMCs. These receptor sequences come from a woman in her 40s in good health. Some clones in this sample may be carry-over from other donors' samples.

The V call is TRBV5-6, the J call TRBJ2-6; 9 positions match TRBD1. The CDR3 consists of 19 residues. Looked up from germline, CDR1 is SGHDT and CDR2 is YYEEEE. J lost 0 bases, V lost 2 bases, and 9 bases had no gene match. The CDR3 DNA sequence: TGTGCCAGCAGCTTTACTCCGGGACAGGGAACCTCTGGGGCCAACGTCCTGACTTTC. This codes for CASSFTPGQGTSGANVLTF. The variable domain in full, completed from reference TRBV5-6 and TRBJ2-6, reads DAGVTQSPTHLIKTRGQQVTLRCSPKSGHDTVSWYQQALGQGPQFIFQYYEEEERQRGNFPDRFSGHQFPNYSSELNVNALLLGDSALYLCASSFTPGQGTSGANVLTFGAGSRLTVL.

The chain uses TRBV5-4 and TRBJ2-7; 11 positions match TRBD2. With V trimmed by 4 bases and J by 3 bases, 6 bases remained unmatched. The CDR3 sequence is 15 residues long. CDR1 is SGHNT, CDR2 YYREEE, per germline (reference sequence). CDR3 in amino acids: CASSRRTSGHYEQYF. The DNA for the CDR3 is TGTGCCAGCAGCCGCCGGACTAGCGGGCACTACGAGCAGTACTTC. The full variable domain, with the rest looked up from reference TRBV5-4 and TRBJ2-7, is ETGVTQSPTHLIKTRGQQVTLRCSSQSGHNTVSWYQQALGQGPQFIFQYYREEENGRGNFPPRFSGLQFPNYSSELNVNALELDDSALYLCASSRRTSGHYEQYFGPGTRLTVT.

The V gene is TRBV7-2, the J gene TRBJ2-1; D remains unclear. The germline V gene has CDR1 SGHTA and CDR2 FQGNSA. V lost 8 bases and J lost 8, with 19 bases in between. This CDR3 is built from 14 residues. CDR3 in DNA: TGTGCCAGCCTCGAGGACCCCCTAATTGATGAGCAGTTCTTC. Its protein is CASLEDPLIDEQFF. Variable domain in full (rest from reference TRBV7-2 and TRBJ2-1): GAGVSQSPSNKVTEKGKDVELRCDPISGHTALYWYRQSLGQGLEFLIYFQGNSAPDKSGLPSDRFSAERTGGSVSTLTIQRTQQEDSAVYLCASLEDPLIDEQFFGPGTRLTVL.

As for this clone: The sample has other DNA sequences that encode this CDR3 too. The chain has TRBV7-6 and TRBJ2-2, with D perhaps matching TRBD2 (6 bases). The CDR3 totals 16 residues. CDR1 and CDR2 (germline): SGHVS, FNYEAQ. V gave up 2 bases and J gave up 2 bases, with 12 bases separating them. The CDR3 DNA sequence: TGTGCCAGCAGCTTAATGGGCGGGACCAACACCGGGGAGCTGTTTTTT. Translation gives CASSLMGGTNTGELFF.

The gene calls are TRBV11-2 and TRBJ1-5; unclear D gene. CDR3 size: 13 residues. Germline-derived CDR1 and CDR2 are SGHAT and FQNNGV. The germline V and J ends were trimmed by 6 bases and 0 bases, with 6 bases remaining between them. In DNA form, the CDR3 reads TGTGCCAGCAGTAGAGGTAGCAATCAGCCCCAGCATTTT. Translation gives CASSRGSNQPQHF.

The chain combines TRBV6-1 with TRBJ2-5, with D tentatively TRBD2 (6 bases). Judging by the DNA end, TRBJ2-7 fits better; the J call may be wrong. This CDR3 has 15 amino acids. The germline gives CDR1 MNHNS, CDR2 SASEGT. The chain's CDR3 is CASSEDVGGTYEQYF. DNA of the CDR3: TGTGCCAGCAGTGAAGATGTGGGCGGGACCTACGAGCAGTACTTC.

Comment on this clone: Other nucleotide sequences from this sample produce the same CDR3. This chain connects TRBV5-1 to TRBJ2-2, with TRBD2 as a possible D gene (5 bases). The CDR3 consists of 13 residues. Per germline, CDR1 SGHRS and CDR2 YFSETQ. Trimming removed 2 bases at V and 7 bases at J, with 9 bases between. CDR3 residues: CASSLEGVGELFF. Here the CDR3 DNA reads TGCGCCAGCAGCTTAGAGGGTGTCGGGGAGCTGTTTTTT.

This clone was picked up many times. The chain recombines TRBV5-1 with TRBJ2-5; D is uncertain. CDR3 size: 15 residues. Germline V gene sequence: CDR1 SGHRS, CDR2 YFSETQ. V was pared by 0 bases and J by 2 bases, with 11 bases between. This CDR3 reads CASSLDLQIQETQYF. The CDR3 nucleotides are TGCGCCAGCAGCTTGGACCTCCAGATACAAGAGACCCAGTACTTC.

DNA for the CDR3: TGTGCCAGTAGGTTTAGGCAGGGGGCTACCGGGGAGCTGTTTTTT. Its protein product is CASRFRQGATGELFF. The chain is built from TRBV19 and TRBJ2-2; 8 bases match TRBD1. CDR1 and CDR2 from the germline V gene are LNHDA and SQIVND (reference sequence). The CDR3 runs to 15 residues. J gave up 5 bases and V 6 bases, and 8 bases lay outside the gene matches.

The chain employs TRBV7-2 and TRBJ1-4; 7 bases align to TRBD1. CDR1 is SGHTA and CDR2 is FQGNSA in the germline V gene. V gave up 5 bases and J gave up 7 bases; unmatched junction bases: 7. This CDR3 contains 14 residues. CDR3 DNA sequence: TGTGCCAGCAGCCCGACAGGGCTGAGTGAAAAACTGTTTTTT. Translating gives CASSPTGLSEKLFF. Full variable domain (rest looked up from reference TRBV7-2 and TRBJ1-4): GAGVSQSPSNKVTEKGKDVELRCDPISGHTALYWYRQSLGQGLEFLIYFQGNSAPDKSGLPSDRFSAERTGGSVSTLTIQRTQQEDSAVYLCASSPTGLSEKLFFGSGTQLSVL.

The J gene is TRBJ2-1, the V gene TRBV29-1, with 11 positions matching TRBD2. From germline, CDR1 is SQVTM and CDR2 ANQGSEA. The CDR3 has 16 amino acids. The DNA for the CDR3 is TGCAGTTTAGCGGGGGGGACTTTAAGCTCCTACAATGAGCAGTTCTTC. It codes for CSLAGGTLSSYNEQFF.

This chain uses TRBV5-5 with TRBJ2-7; TRBD2 matches at 7 bases. This CDR3 is built from 11 residues. After removal of 7 bases from V and 6 bases from J, the junction contained 4 bases not matched to a gene. CDR1 is SGHKS and CDR2 is YYEKEE in the germline V gene (reference sequence). CDR3 DNA: TGTGCCAGCCGGGGGGTTGGCGAGCAGTACTTC. This encodes CASRGVGEQYF.

The genes are TRBV11-3 and TRBJ2-7; weak D call: TRBD2 (5 bases). The CDR3 is 13 residues long. Trimming removed 5 bases from V and 2 bases from J, with 10 bases in between. From germline, CDR1 is SGHNT and CDR2 YENEEA. CDR3 region: CASSRAGAYEQYF. The CDR3 nucleotides are TGTGCCAGCAGCAGGGCGGGCGCCTACGAGCAGTACTTC.

The J gene is TRBJ2-7, the V gene TRBV2; 11 bases match TRBD2. V lost 10 bases to trimming and J lost 5 bases; unmatched junction nucleotides: 13. Germline V lookup: CDR1 SNHLY, CDR2 FYNNEI. The CDR3 contains 15 residues. Written as DNA, the CDR3 is TGTGCCACCCTACCCTCTAGCGGGAGGAAGAACGAGCAGTACTTC. This codes for CATLPSSGRKNEQYF.

This sequence joins TRBV29-1 and TRBJ2-6; D may be TRBD1 (6 bases). This CDR3 has 14 residues. V shed 6 bases and J shed 0 bases, with 9 bases lying between them. Germline lookup yields CDR1 SQVTM and CDR2 ANQGSEA. The CDR3 reads CSVTGTSGANVLTF. The DNA of the CDR3 is TGCAGCGTGACAGGCACCTCTGGGGCCAACGTCCTGACTTTC.

This clone was detected a few times. J is TRBJ1-3 and V is TRBV30, with TRBD1 matching over 10 bases. J gave up 1 base and V 5 bases, and 11 bases lay outside the gene matches. CDR3 length equals 17 residues. Germline assignment: CDR1 GTSNPN and CDR2 SVGIG (reference sequence). In DNA form, the CDR3 reads TGTGCCTGGGCTAAGGGACAGGGGATACGATCTGGAAACACCATATATTTT. This encodes CAWAKGQGIRSGNTIYF.